These 15 T cell receptor beta chains share one sample of origin, sequenced in a study of Graves' ophthalmopathy and Graves' hyperthyroidism. RNA transcripts were the source from which TCR beta CDR3 regions were amplified. An opening RT-PCR round employed HTBI primers and preceded a second-round multiplex PCR. Each CDR3 protein is one row after TCRdb ran MiXCR on the multiplex PCR reads. The repertoire consists of under 350,000 distinct CDR3 sequences, with roughly 15% occurring once and the leading ten covering more than 9%. Sequenced sample: peripheral blood. The receptors derive from an adult man with Graves' ophthalmopathy.

The CDR3, as DNA: TGCGCCAGCAGCTACCGACAGGGGGAATACGAGCAGTACTTC. It is translated as CASSYRQGEYEQYF. V is TRBV5-1 and J is TRBJ2-7, with TRBD1 matching 9 bases. The CDR3 spans 14 residues. With 3 bases clipped from V and 4 bases from J, the junction kept 5 bases outside the gene matches. The germline V gene has CDR1 SGHRS and CDR2 YFSETQ.

This clonotype came up many times. The chain combines TRBV2 with TRBJ1-2; D is uncertain. V lost 7 bases and J lost 4, with 16 bases in between. This CDR3 contains 14 residues. The germline CDR1 and CDR2 sequences are SNHLY and FYNNEI. CDR3: CASTSDNSIYGYTF. CDR3 nucleotide sequence: TGTGCCAGCACTTCAGACAATTCCATCTATGGCTACACCTTC.

This clonotype appeared many times. The genes are TRBV2 and TRBJ1-1, with a tentative D call TRBD1 (6 bases). Germline V gene sequence: CDR1 SNHLY, CDR2 FYNNEI. V lost 4 bases, J lost 2 bases, and 11 bases lay in between. The CDR3 covers 14 residues. CDR3 in DNA: TGTGCCAGCAGTGGGAGGACAGCAAACACTGAAGCTTTCTTT. It yields the protein CASSGRTANTEAFF.

This clonotype was observed at least ten times. This chain uses TRBV20-1 with TRBJ2-5; D is unresolved. The CDR3 length is 12 residues. CDR1 DFQATT and CDR2 SNEGSKA come from the germline V gene (reference sequence). Trimming cost V 6 bases and J 5 bases, with 13 bases left between them. The CDR3 sequence: CSATIRMETQYF. In DNA, the CDR3 is TGCAGTGCCACGATTAGGATGGAGACCCAGTACTTC.

The V call is TRBV19, the J call TRBJ1-5, with D possibly matching TRBD1 (5 bases). The CDR3 has 16 amino acids. Trimming took 6 bases from V and 2 from J, leaving 17 bases between them. The V gene's germline CDR1 is LNHDA and CDR2 SQIVND (reference sequence). The CDR3 coding sequence is TGTGCCAGTAGAGACGAGAGGGGAGGGGGCAATCAGCCCCAGCATTTT. This translates into CASRDERGGGNQPQHF.

This clonotype was counted many times. This chain uses TRBV30 with TRBJ2-7, with D uncertain. CDR3 length equals 13 residues. Germline loops: CDR1 GTSNPN, CDR2 SVGIG (reference sequence). Trimming pared 2 bases from V and 2 bases from J, leaving 10 bases between. The CDR3 loop is CAWSSGRTYEQYF. CDR3 coding DNA: TGTGCCTGGAGTTCGGGCAGAACCTACGAGCAGTACTTC.

This clonotype has at least ten counts. The CDR3 protein is CASSIQGGNSPLHF. CDR3 bases: TGTGCCAGCAGCATACAGGGTGGTAATTCACCCCTCCACTTT. The chain joins TRBV3-1 to TRBJ1-6, with D perhaps matching TRBD1 (6 bases). The CDR3 runs 14 residues. Germline loops: CDR1 LGHDT, CDR2 YNNKEL (reference sequence). With 5 bases removed from V and 6 bases from J, the gap between germline ends came to 11 bases.

In this sample, this clonotype turned up many times. This chain connects TRBV6-1 to TRBJ2-7; D perhaps matches TRBD2 (5 bases). In germline, CDR1 is MNHNS, CDR2 SASEGT. V dropped 5 bases and J dropped 4 bases, with 12 bases sitting between them. The length of the CDR3 is 13 residues. The CDR3 region has the DNA TGTGCCAGCAGTCGAAGCGGCCATTACGAGCAGTACTTC. This translates into CASSRSGHYEQYF.

The chain links TRBV11-2 to TRBJ2-5, with D perhaps matching TRBD1 (6 bases). Germline-derived CDR1 and CDR2 are SGHAT and FQNNGV. The germline V and J ends were trimmed by 1 base and 1 base, with 16 bases remaining between them. The CDR3 sequence is 17 residues long. CDR3: CASSLGGGRGLQETQYF. In DNA, the CDR3 is TGTGCCAGCAGCTTAGGAGGCGGCAGGGGTCTCCAAGAGACCCAGTACTTC.

This clonotype was recorded many times. V and J are TRBV6-2 or TRBV6-3 and TRBJ2-5, with 8 bases fitting TRBD2. This CDR3 contains 17 residues. Looked up from germline, CDR1 is MNHEY and CDR2 is SVGEGT. V was clipped by 2 bases and J by 0 bases; unmatched bases: 8. The chain's CDR3 is CASSYTSGRGYQETQYF. The CDR3, as DNA: TGTGCCAGCAGTTACACCTCCGGGAGGGGATACCAAGAGACCCAGTACTTC.

Ten or more counts support this clonotype. The chain uses TRBV3-1 and TRBJ2-7; 7 positions agree with TRBD2. CDR3 length: 16 residues. Germline V gene sequence: CDR1 LGHDT, CDR2 YNNKEL (reference sequence). V shed 4 bases and J 2 bases; nucleotides not matched to a gene: 11. The CDR3 DNA sequence: TGTGCCAGCAGCCCCACGTTCGCGGGAGCTACCTACGAGCAGTACTTC. This encodes CASSPTFAGATYEQYF.

The sample holds many counts of this clonotype. The chain recombines TRBV6-5 with TRBJ2-3; D gene uncertain. Per germline, CDR1 MNHEY and CDR2 SVGAGI. The CDR3 runs to 14 residues. With 0 bases removed from V and 8 bases from J, the gap between germline ends came to 12 bases. The CDR3 region has the DNA TGTGCCAGCAGTTACTCGAAAGTTGGCGGTACGCAGTATTTT. As protein: CASSYSKVGGTQYF.

This clonotype has a single count. This rearrangement joins TRBV6-1 to TRBJ2-7, with TRBD1 matching over 8 bases. Losses at the gene ends were 8 bases for V and 4 bases for J; bases not matched to a gene: 7. This CDR3 comprises 13 residues. The germline V gene encodes CDR1 MNHNS and CDR2 SASEGT. As DNA, the CDR3 is TGTGCCAGCTTGGGGACAGGCGGTTACGAGCAGTACTTC. Amino acid sequence: CASLGTGGYEQYF.

This clonotype was counted at least ten times. The rearrangement joins TRBV10-1 to TRBJ2-2, with D tentatively TRBD1 (6 bases). CDR1 is WNHNN and CDR2 is SYGVQD in the germline V gene (reference sequence). CDR3 length: 18 residues. Trimming took off 5 bases at V and 2 bases at J, with 21 bases between the two ends. The CDR3 here is CASSQLAGTSDNTGELFF. CDR3 in DNA: TGCGCCAGCAGTCAACTCGCCGGGACATCCGACAACACCGGGGAGCTGTTTTTT.

This chain joins TRBV7-9 and TRBJ2-5, with 10 bases identical to TRBD1. Germline V gives CDR1 SEHNR, CDR2 FQNEAQ (reference sequence). The CDR3 is 15 residues long. V shed 5 bases, J shed 5 bases, and the junction held 8 bases outside the gene matches. As DNA, the CDR3 is TGTGCCAGCAGCCCAAGACAGGGGGCACGGGAGACCCAGTACTTC. This gives the protein CASSPRQGARETQYF.